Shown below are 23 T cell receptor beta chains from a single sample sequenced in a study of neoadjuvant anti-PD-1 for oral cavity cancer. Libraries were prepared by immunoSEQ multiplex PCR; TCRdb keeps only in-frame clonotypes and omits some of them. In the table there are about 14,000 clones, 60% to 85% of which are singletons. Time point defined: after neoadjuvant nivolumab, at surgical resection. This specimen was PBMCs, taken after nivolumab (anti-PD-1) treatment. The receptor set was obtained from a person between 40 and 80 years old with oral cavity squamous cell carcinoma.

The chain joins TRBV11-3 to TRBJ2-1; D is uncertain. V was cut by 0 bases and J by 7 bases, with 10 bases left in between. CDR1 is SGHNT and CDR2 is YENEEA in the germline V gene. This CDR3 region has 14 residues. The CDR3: CASSLENGGNEQFF. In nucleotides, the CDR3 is TGTGCCAGCAGCTTAGAGAACGGCGGAAATGAGCAGTTCTTC.

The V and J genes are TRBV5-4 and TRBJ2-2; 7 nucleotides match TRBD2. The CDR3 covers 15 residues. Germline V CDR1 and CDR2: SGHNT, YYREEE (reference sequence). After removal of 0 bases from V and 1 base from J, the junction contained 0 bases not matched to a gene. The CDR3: CASSLAGGNTGELFF. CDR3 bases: TGTGCCAGCAGCTTGGCGGGAGGGAACACCGGGGAGCTGTTTTTT. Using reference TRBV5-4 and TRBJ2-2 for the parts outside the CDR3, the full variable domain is ETGVTQSPTHLIKTRGQQVTLRCSSQSGHNTVSWYQQALGQGPQFIFQYYREEENGRGNFPPRFSGLQFPNYSSELNVNALELDDSALYLCASSLAGGNTGELFFGEGSRLTVL.

The CDR3 DNA sequence: TGTGCCAGCAGCTTAGGCCGGGGCATAAATAACTATGGCTACACCTTC. It yields the protein CASSLGRGINNYGYTF. The chain combines TRBV13 with TRBJ1-2, with TRBD1 as a possible D gene (5 bases). V lost 0 bases, J lost 1 base, and 12 bases lay in between. Germline V gene lookup returns CDR1 PRHDT and CDR2 FYEKMQ (reference sequence). This CDR3 spans 16 amino acids.

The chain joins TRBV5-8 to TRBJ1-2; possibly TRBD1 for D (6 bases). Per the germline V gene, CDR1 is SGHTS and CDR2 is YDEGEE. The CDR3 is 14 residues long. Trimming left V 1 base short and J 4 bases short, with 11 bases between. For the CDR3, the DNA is TGTGCCAGCAGCTTGATCAGGGGACCCTATGGCTACACCTTC. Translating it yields CASSLIRGPYGYTF.

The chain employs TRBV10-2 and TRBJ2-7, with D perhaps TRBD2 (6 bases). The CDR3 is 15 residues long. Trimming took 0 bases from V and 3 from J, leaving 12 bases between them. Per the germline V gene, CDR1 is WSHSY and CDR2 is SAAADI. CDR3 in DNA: TGCGCCAGCAGTGAGTCGGAGGGTCTTATCTACGAGCAGTACTTC. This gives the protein CASSESEGLIYEQYF.

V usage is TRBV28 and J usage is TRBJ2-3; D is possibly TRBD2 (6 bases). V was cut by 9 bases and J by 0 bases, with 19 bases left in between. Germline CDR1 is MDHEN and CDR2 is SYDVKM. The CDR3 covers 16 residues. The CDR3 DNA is TGTGCCAGTTTGGCGGGACTTAAGTCTAGCACAGATACGCAGTATTTT. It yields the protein CASLAGLKSSTDTQYF.

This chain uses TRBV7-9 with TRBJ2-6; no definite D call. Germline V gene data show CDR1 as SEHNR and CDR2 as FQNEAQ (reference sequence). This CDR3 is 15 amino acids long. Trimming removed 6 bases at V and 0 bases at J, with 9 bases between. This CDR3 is CASRARNSGANVLTF. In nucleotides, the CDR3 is TGTGCCAGCAGGGCCCGCAACTCTGGGGCCAACGTCCTGACTTTC.

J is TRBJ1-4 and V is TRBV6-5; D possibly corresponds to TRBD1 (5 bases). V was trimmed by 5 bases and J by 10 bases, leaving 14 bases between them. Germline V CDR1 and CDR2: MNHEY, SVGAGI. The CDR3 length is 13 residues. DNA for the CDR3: TGTGCCAGCAGTCCCGGGCAGGGCGGAAAACTGTTTTTT. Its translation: CASSPGQGGKLFF.

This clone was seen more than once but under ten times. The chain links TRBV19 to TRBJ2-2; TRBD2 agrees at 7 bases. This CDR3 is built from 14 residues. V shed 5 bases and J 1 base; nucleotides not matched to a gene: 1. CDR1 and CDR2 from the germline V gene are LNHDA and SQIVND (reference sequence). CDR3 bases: TGTGCCAGTAGTGTAGCGGGGAACACCGGGGAGCTGTTTTTT. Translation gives CASSVAGNTGELFF.

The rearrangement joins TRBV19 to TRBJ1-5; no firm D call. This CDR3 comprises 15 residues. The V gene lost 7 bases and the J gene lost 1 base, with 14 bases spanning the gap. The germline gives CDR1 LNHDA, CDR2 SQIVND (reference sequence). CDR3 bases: TGTGCCAGTAACCTGGGGATTCGGAGCAATCAGCCCCAGCATTTT. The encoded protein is CASNLGIRSNQPQHF.

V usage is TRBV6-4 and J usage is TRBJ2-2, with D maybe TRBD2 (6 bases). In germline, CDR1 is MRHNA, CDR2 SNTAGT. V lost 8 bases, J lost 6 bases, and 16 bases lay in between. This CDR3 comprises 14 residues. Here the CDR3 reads CASRRVARAGELFF. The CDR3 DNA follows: TGTGCCAGCCGGAGGGTGGCTAGGGCCGGGGAGCTGTTTTTT.

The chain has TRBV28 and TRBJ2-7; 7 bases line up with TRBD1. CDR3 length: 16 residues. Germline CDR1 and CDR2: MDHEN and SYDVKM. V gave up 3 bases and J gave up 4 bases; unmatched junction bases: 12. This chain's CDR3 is CASSFEGRGLQYEQYF. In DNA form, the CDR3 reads TGTGCCAGCAGTTTCGAGGGAAGGGGGCTTCAGTACGAGCAGTACTTC.

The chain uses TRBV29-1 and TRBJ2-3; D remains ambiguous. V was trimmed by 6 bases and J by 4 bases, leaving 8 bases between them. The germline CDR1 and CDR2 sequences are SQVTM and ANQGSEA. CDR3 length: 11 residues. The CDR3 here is CSVPRADTQYF. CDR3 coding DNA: TGCAGCGTGCCCCGGGCAGATACGCAGTATTTT.

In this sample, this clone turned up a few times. CDR3 amino acids: CASSLMGDRATGNTIYF. The CDR3 bases are TGTGCCAGCAGCCTGATGGGAGACAGGGCGACGGGAAACACCATATATTTT. The chain employs TRBV9 and TRBJ1-3; TRBD1 matches at 7 bases. This CDR3 is built from 17 residues. Trimming cost V 4 bases and J 4 bases; bases outside gene matches: 14. Germline V gives CDR1 SGDLS, CDR2 YYNGEE.

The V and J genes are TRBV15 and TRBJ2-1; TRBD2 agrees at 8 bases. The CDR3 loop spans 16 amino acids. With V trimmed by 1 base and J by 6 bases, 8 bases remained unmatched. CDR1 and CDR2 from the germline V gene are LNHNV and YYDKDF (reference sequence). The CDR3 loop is CATSRGGSGAFNEQFF. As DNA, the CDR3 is TGTGCCACCAGCAGAGGAGGTAGCGGGGCCTTCAATGAGCAGTTCTTC.

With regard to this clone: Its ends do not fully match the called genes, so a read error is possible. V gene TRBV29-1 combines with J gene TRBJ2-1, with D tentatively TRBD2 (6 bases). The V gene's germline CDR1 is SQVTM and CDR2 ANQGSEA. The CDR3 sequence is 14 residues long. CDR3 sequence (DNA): TGTCGTCCATCGCAGGGAATAGGGAGGAGTGAGCAGTTCTTC. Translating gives CRPSQGIGRSEQFF.

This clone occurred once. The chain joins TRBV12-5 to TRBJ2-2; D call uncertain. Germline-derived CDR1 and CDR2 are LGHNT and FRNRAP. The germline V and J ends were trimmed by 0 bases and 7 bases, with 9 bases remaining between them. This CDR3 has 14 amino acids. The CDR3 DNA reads TGTGCTAGTGGTTTGGTACCCAACGGCGGGGAGCTGTTTTTT. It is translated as CASGLVPNGGELFF.

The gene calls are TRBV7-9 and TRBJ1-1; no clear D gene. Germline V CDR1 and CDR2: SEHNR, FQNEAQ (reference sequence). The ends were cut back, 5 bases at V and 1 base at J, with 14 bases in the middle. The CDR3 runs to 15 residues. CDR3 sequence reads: CASSIPRAGNTEAFF. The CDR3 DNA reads TGTGCCAGCAGCATACCCCGGGCGGGGAACACTGAAGCTTTCTTT.

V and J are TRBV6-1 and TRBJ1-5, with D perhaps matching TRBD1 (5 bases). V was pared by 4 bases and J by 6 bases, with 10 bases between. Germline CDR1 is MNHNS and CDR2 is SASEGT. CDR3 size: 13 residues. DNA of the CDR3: TGTGCCAGCAGTGGAGGGGAGGTTCAGCCCCAGCATTTT. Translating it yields CASSGGEVQPQHF.

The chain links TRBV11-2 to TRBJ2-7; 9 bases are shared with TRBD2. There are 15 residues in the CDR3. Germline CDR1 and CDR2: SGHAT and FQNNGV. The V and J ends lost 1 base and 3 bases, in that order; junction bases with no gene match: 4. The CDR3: CASSLVTSGLYEQYF. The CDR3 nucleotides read TGTGCCAGCAGCTTAGTGACTAGCGGCCTCTACGAGCAGTACTTC.

As DNA, the CDR3 is TGTGCCAGCAGCTCACAGGGGGCAGCGAATGAGCAGTTCTTC. Amino acids: CASSSQGAANEQFF. The chain has TRBV11-2 and TRBJ2-1; 9 bases are shared with TRBD1. Germline V gene sequence: CDR1 SGHAT, CDR2 FQNNGV. V trimming: 4 bases; J trimming: 7 bases; junction bases outside the gene matches: 5. The CDR3 runs 14 residues.

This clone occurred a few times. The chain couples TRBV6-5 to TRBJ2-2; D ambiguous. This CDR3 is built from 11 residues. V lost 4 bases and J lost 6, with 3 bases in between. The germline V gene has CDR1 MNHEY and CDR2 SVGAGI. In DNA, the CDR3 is TGTGCCAGCAGTTCCCCCGGGGAGCTGTTTTTT. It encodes CASSSPGELFF.

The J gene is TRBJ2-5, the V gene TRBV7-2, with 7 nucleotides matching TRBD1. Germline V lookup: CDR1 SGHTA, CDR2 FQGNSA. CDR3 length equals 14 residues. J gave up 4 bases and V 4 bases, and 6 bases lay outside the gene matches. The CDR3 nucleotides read TGTGCCAGCAGCTCGACCCGACAGGGAGAGACCCAGTACTTC. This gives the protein CASSSTRQGETQYF.